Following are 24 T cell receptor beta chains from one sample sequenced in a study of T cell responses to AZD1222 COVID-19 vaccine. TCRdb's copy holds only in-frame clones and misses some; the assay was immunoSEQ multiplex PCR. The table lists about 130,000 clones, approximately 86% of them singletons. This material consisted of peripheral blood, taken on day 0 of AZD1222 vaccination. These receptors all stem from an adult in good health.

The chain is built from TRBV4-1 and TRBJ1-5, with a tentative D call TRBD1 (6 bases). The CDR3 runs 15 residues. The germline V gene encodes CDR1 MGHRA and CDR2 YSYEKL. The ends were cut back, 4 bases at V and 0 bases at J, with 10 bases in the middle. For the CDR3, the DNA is TGCGCCAGCAGCCGGGACATCCGTAGCAATCAGCCCCAGCATTTT. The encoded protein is CASSRDIRSNQPQHF.

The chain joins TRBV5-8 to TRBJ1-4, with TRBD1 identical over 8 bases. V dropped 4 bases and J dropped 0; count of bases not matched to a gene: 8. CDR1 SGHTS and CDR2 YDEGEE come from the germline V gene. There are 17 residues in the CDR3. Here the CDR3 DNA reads TGTGCCAGCAGCACCCCGGGACAGGTTGCAACTAATGAAAAACTGTTTTTT. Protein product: CASSTPGQVATNEKLFF.

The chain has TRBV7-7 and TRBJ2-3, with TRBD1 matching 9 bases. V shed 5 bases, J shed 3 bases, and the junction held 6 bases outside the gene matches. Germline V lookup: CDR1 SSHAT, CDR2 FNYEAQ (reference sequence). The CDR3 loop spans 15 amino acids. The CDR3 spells CASSLGTGTTDTQYF. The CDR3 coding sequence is TGTGCCAGCAGCCTCGGGACAGGGACGACAGATACGCAGTATTTT.

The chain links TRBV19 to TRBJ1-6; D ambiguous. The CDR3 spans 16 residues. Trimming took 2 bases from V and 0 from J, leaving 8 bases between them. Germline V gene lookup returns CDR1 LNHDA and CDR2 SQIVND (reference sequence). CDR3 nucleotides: TGTGCCAGTAGTATATCATGGAGCTCCTATAATTCACCCCTCCACTTT. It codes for CASSISWSSYNSPLHF. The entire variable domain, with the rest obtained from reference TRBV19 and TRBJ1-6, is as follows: DGGITQSPKYLFRKEGQNVTLSCEQNLNHDAMYWYRQDPGQGLRLIYYSQIVNDFQKGDIAEGYSVSREKKESFPLTVTSAQKNPTAFYLCASSISWSSYNSPLHFGNGTRLTVT.

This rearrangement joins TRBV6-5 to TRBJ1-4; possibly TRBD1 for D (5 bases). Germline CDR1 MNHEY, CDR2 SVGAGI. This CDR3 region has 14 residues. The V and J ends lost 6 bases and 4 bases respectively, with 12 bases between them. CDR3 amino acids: CASRKRDGNEKLFF. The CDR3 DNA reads TGTGCCAGCAGGAAACGGGACGGTAATGAAAAACTGTTTTTT.

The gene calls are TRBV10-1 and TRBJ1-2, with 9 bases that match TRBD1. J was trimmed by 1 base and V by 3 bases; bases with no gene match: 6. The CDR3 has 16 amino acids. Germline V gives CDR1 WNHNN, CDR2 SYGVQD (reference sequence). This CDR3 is CASSDLRQGDNYGYTF. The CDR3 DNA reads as TGCGCCAGCAGTGACCTTCGACAGGGGGATAACTATGGCTACACCTTC.

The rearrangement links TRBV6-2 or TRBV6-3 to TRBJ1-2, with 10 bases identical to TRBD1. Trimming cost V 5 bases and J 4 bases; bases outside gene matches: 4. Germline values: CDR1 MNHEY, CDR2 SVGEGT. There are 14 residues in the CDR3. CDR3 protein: CASSETGGIYGYTF. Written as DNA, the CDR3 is TGTGCCAGCAGTGAGACAGGGGGCATCTATGGCTACACCTTC.

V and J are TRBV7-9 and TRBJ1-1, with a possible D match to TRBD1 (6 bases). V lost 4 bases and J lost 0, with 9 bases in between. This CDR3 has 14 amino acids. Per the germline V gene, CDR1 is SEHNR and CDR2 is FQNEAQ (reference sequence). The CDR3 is CASSSQGMNTEAFF. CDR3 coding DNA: TGTGCCAGCAGCTCACAGGGAATGAACACTGAAGCTTTCTTT.

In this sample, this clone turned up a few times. CDR3 DNA sequence: TGTGCCAGCAGCTTGTATTTCGGGGGCGCGAATAATTCACCCCTCCACTTT. Protein product: CASSLYFGGANNSPLHF. The gene calls are TRBV11-2 and TRBJ1-6; a possible D gene is TRBD1 (6 bases). Germline V gene data show CDR1 as SGHAT and CDR2 as FQNNGV. This CDR3 has 17 amino acids. Trimming shortened V by 3 bases and J by 5 bases, and 17 bases separated the two germline ends.

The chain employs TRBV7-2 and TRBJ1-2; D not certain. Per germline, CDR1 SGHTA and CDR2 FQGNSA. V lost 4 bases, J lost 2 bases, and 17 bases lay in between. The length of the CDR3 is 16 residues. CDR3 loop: CASSSSLQVPNYGYTF. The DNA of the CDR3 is TGTGCCAGCAGCTCGAGCTTACAAGTCCCGAACTATGGCTACACCTTC.

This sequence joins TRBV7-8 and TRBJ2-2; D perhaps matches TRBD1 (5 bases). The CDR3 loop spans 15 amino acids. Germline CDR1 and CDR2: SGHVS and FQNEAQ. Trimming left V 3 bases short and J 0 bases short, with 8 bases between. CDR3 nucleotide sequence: TGTGCCAGCAGCTTTGGCAGGGCGAACACCGGGGAGCTGTTTTTT. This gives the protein CASSFGRANTGELFF.

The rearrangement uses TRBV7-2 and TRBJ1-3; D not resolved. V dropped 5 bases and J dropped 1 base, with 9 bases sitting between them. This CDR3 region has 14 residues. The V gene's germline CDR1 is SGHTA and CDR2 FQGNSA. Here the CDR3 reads CASSPQNSGNTIYF. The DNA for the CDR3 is TGTGCCAGCAGCCCACAGAATTCTGGAAACACCATATATTTT.

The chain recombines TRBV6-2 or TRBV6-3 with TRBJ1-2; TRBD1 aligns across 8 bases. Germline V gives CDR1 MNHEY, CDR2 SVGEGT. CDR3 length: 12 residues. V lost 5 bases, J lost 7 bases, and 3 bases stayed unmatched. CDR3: CASSQGAIGYTF. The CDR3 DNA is TGTGCCAGCAGTCAGGGGGCGATTGGCTACACCTTC.

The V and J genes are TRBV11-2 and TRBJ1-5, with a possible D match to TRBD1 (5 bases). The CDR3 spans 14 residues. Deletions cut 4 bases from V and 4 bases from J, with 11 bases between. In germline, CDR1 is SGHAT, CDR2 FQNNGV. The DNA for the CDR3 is TGTGCCAGCAGCTCGGGGGGGTCTAATCAGCCCCAGCATTTT. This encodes CASSSGGSNQPQHF.

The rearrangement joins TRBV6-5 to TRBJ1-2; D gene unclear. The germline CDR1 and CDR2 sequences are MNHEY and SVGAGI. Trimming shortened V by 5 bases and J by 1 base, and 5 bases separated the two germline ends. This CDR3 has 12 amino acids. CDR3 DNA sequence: TGTGCCAGCAGTCCTGATAACTATGGCTACACCTTC. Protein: CASSPDNYGYTF.

Here the CDR3 reads CASSVGGAQETQYF. CDR3 bases: TGTGCCAGCAGCGTTGGCGGGGCACAAGAGACCCAGTACTTC. This chain connects TRBV9 to TRBJ2-5; possible D gene TRBD2, 6 bases. Germline values: CDR1 SGDLS, CDR2 YYNGEE. V was clipped by 2 bases and J by 2 bases, with 10 bases between them. The CDR3 totals 14 residues.

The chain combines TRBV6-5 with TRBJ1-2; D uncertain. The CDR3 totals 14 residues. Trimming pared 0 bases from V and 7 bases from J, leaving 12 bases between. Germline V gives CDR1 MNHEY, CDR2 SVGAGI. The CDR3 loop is CASSYSNEGSGYTF. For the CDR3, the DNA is TGTGCCAGCAGTTACTCAAACGAAGGAAGTGGCTACACCTTC.

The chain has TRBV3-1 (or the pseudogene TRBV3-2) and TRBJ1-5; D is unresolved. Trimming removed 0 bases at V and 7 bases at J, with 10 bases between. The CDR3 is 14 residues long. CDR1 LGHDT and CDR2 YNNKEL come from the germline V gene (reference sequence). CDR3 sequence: CASSQDLTDQPQHF. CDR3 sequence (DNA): TGTGCCAGCAGCCAAGACTTGACCGACCAGCCCCAGCATTTT.

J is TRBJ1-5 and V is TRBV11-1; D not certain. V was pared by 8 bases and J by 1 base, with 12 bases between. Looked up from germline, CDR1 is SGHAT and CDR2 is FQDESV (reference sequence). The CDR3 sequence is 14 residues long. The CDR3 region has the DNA TGTGCCAGCTCTCCTGGAGGAAGCAATCAGCCCCAGCATTTT. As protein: CASSPGGSNQPQHF.

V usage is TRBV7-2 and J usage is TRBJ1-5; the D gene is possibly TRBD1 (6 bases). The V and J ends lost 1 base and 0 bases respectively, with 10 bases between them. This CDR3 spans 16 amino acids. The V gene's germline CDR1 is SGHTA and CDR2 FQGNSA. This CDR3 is CASSLGTVYSNQPQHF. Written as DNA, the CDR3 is TGTGCCAGCAGCTTAGGGACAGTTTATAGCAATCAGCCCCAGCATTTT. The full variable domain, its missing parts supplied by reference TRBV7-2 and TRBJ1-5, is GAGVSQSPSNKVTEKGKDVELRCDPISGHTALYWYRQSLGQGLEFLIYFQGNSAPDKSGLPSDRFSAERTGGSVSTLTIQRTQQEDSAVYLCASSLGTVYSNQPQHFGDGTRLSIL.

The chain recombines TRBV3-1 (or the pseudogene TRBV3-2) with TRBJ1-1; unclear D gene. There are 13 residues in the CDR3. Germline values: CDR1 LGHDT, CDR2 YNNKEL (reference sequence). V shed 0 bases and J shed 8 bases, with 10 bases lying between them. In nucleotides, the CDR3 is TGTGCCAGCAGCCAAGAGGGCCCGGGCGAAGCTTTCTTT. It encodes CASSQEGPGEAFF.

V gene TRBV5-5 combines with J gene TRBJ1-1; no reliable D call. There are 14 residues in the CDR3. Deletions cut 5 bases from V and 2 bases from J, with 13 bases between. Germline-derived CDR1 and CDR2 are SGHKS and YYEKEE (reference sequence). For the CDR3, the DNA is TGTGCCAGCAGTTACCGGACCTTAAACACTGAAGCTTTCTTT. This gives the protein CASSYRTLNTEAFF.

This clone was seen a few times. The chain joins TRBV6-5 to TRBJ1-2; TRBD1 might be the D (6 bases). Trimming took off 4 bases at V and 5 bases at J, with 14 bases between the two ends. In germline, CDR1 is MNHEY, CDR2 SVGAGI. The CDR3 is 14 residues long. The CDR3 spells CASSSFQGMYGYTF. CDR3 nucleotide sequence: TGTGCCAGCAGTTCCTTCCAGGGGATGTATGGCTACACCTTC.

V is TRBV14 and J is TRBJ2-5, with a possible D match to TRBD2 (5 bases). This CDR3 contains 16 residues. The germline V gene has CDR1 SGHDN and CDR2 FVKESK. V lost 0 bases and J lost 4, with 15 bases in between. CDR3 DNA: TGTGCCAGCAGCCAAGACCCCCATCTAGCTCGAGAGACCCAGTACTTC. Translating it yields CASSQDPHLARETQYF.